The source of this TCR beta chain is a study of blood T cell repertoires in COVID-19. Overall study: Nucleic acid was either cDNA or gDNA, and it came from T cells, B-cell-depleted T cells, or PBMCs.

Original processing notes: Cell counts per sample came from amplifying reference gene primers. Measured with immunoSEQ multiplex PCR; TCRdb has only the in-frame clones, and not every one. The V and J calls and the clone size are those of that table, but D and trimming were determined from the DNA. Of 200,000 or so clones listed, 65% to 90% are singletons. This receptor was identified in a human donor in a cohort sampled during active COVID-19. Sequencing was performed on peripheral blood.

The CDR3 region has the DNA TGTGCCAGCAGCCCTGTACAGGGATTCCGCATGGGAGGGGCCAACGTCCTGACTTTC. This gives the protein CASSPVQGFRMGGANVLTF. The rearrangement uses TRBV11-2 and TRBJ2-6, with D perhaps TRBD1 (6 bases). The CDR3 runs to 19 residues. Looked up from germline, CDR1 is SGHAT and CDR2 is FQNNGV. V was trimmed by 5 bases and J by 4 bases, leaving 24 bases between them. The full variable domain, completed using reference TRBV11-2 and TRBJ2-6, is EAGVAQSPRYKIIEKRQSVAFWCNPISGHATLYWYQQILGQGPKLLIQFQNNGVVDDSQLPKDRFSAERLKGVDSTLKIQPAKLEDSAVYLCASSPVQGFRMGGANVLTFGAGSRLTVL.